The 14 T cell receptor beta chains in this list originate from one sample, sequenced in a study of blood T cells in healthy people across ages. The use of a sample-barcoded 5' primer and a J-beta primer mix characterized a second PCR of about 7 to 12 cycles. TCRdb re-derived calls from the 5' RACE reads in MiXCR, one entry per CDR3 protein. This sample has approximately 800,000 distinct CDR3 sequences, with under 40% found just once. The sequenced sample consisted of blood. These receptors all stem from a man between 18 and 35 years old in good health.

This chain connects TRBV24-1 to TRBJ2-4, with a possible D match to TRBD2 (6 bases). There are 13 residues in the CDR3. Germline values: CDR1 KGHDR, CDR2 SFDVKD. V was clipped by 3 bases and J by 13 bases, with 15 bases between them. CDR3 in DNA: TGTGCCACCAGTGATGGAGGGCTTGGGGAGCAGTACTTC. This sequence encodes CATSDGGLGEQYF.

This chain uses TRBV12-3 or TRBV12-4 with TRBJ1-2; D perhaps matches TRBD1 (5 bases). Trimming pared 4 bases from V and 1 base from J, leaving 7 bases between. The CDR3 is made up of 13 amino acids. The CDR3 is CASSWQGNYGYTF. DNA for the CDR3: TGTGCCAGCAGTTGGCAGGGTAACTATGGCTACACCTTC.

This clonotype showed up just a few times. In nucleotides, the CDR3 is TGCGCCAGCAGCCCGGGTCCCGGGACAGGCTCCTACGAGCAGTACTTC. It yields the protein CASSPGPGTGSYEQYF. This rearrangement joins TRBV5-1 to TRBJ2-7, with 8 bases fitting TRBD1. Germline CDR1 SGHRS, CDR2 YFSETQ. The CDR3 runs to 16 residues. The junction had 9 bases not matched to a gene; V was cut back by 4 bases and J by 0 bases.

The chain employs TRBV18 and TRBJ1-1, with 7 bases that match TRBD1. Trimming at V came to 2 bases and at J to 4 bases, leaving 19 bases not matched to a gene. This CDR3 contains 19 residues. CDR1 is KGHSH, CDR2 LQKENI, per germline. The CDR3 bases are TGTGCCAGCTCACCAAGCACGAGAATAGGACAGGTTTTGTCCACTGAAGCTTTCTTT. It is translated as CASSPSTRIGQVLSTEAFF.

The chain joins TRBV9 to TRBJ1-2, with D maybe TRBD1 (6 bases). CDR3 size: 14 residues. The V gene lost 3 bases and the J gene lost 5 bases, with 14 bases spanning the gap. Per germline, CDR1 SGDLS and CDR2 YYNGEE. As DNA, the CDR3 is TGTGCCAGCAGCGAGGGGGGCGGCAGGTATGGCTACACCTTC. It codes for CASSEGGGRYGYTF.

The chain uses TRBV4-3 and TRBJ1-2; D not resolved. Germline-derived CDR1 and CDR2 are LGHNA and YSLEER. There are 14 residues in the CDR3. Deletions cut 0 bases from V and 4 bases from J, with 9 bases between. For the CDR3, the DNA is TGCGCCAGCAGCCAAGATCCGCGGCCCTATGGCTACACCTTC. It specifies CASSQDPRPYGYTF.

This clonotype has more than one count but fewer than ten. The gene calls are TRBV4-3 and TRBJ2-1, with 7 positions matching TRBD2. The DNA end lines up better with TRBJ2-7; the J call may be wrong. The CDR3 has 14 amino acids. Germline V gives CDR1 LGHNA, CDR2 YSLEER. The CDR3 reads CASSQDSGLNEQYF. The CDR3 DNA is TGCGCCAGCAGCCAAGATAGCGGGCTAAATGAGCAGTACTTC.

This clonotype was detected a few times. This chain links TRBV20-1 with TRBJ2-7; 8 bases agree with TRBD1. This CDR3 spans 13 amino acids. V was pared by 3 bases and J by 1 base, with 2 bases of the junction left unmatched. CDR1 DFQATT and CDR2 SNEGSKA come from the germline V gene (reference sequence). CDR3 nucleotide sequence: TGCAGTGCTAGGGGACAGGTTTCCTACGAGCAGTACTTC. This sequence encodes CSARGQVSYEQYF.

This clonotype was detected only a few times. This chain connects TRBV3-1 to TRBJ2-7; D unresolved. The CDR3 extends over 16 amino acids. V lost 4 bases to trimming and J lost 1 base, with 17 bases between them. Looked up from germline, CDR1 is LGHDT and CDR2 is YNNKEL (reference sequence). The CDR3 DNA sequence: TGTGCCAGCAGCCCGCGAGGTAGGTCCCGATCCTACGAGCAGTACTTC. Protein sequence: CASSPRGRSRSYEQYF.

With regard to this clonotype: A much larger clone sits a single nucleotide away, making a read error possible. The chain carries TRBV4-2 and TRBJ2-1; a weak D match, TRBD2 (6 bases). The CDR3 has 18 residues. V lost 11 bases and J lost 6, with 32 bases in between. CDR1 is LGHNA and CDR2 is YNFKEQ in the germline V gene. The CDR3 DNA sequence: TGTGCCGCAGCCAGGCATCTGGATAGTAGCGGAGGATGCAATGAGCAGTTCTTC. Residues: CAAARHLDSSGGCNEQFF.

The chain uses TRBV27 and TRBJ1-1, with a tentative D call TRBD1 (6 bases). Germline-derived CDR1 and CDR2 are MNHEY and SMNVEV (reference sequence). This CDR3 spans 13 amino acids. Trimming pared 7 bases from V and 3 bases from J, leaving 12 bases between. The CDR3 region is CASKGDFDTEAFF. The CDR3 coding sequence is TGTGCCAGCAAGGGGGATTTTGACACTGAAGCTTTCTTT.

This clonotype was counted ten times or more. The chain joins TRBV2 to TRBJ2-1; 8 bases are shared with TRBD2. J was trimmed by 0 bases and V by 1 base; bases with no gene match: 5. The CDR3 has 17 amino acids. Germline V CDR1 and CDR2: SNHLY, FYNNEI. CDR3 region: CASSEVSGVTSYNEQFF. CDR3 bases: TGTGCCAGCAGTGAAGTTAGCGGGGTAACCTCCTACAATGAGCAGTTCTTC.

The CDR3 loop is CASSFQGLNEQYF. The CDR3 DNA follows: TGTGCCAGCAGCTTTCAGGGGCTGAACGAGCAGTACTTC. J is TRBJ2-5 and V is TRBV7-9, with a weak D call TRBD1 (6 bases). TRBJ2-7 matches the DNA end more closely, so the J call is doubtful. The CDR3 has 13 amino acids. From germline, CDR1 is SEHNR and CDR2 FQNEAQ (reference sequence).

This clonotype has only a few counts. This rearrangement joins TRBV6-6 to TRBJ1-6; D uncertain. In germline, CDR1 is MNHNY, CDR2 SVGAGI (reference sequence). The V end was cut by 2 bases, the J end by 3 bases, with 5 bases between. The CDR3 loop spans 14 amino acids. CDR3 nucleotides: TGTGCCAGCAGTTACACTAACTATAATTCACCCCTCCACTTT. Protein sequence: CASSYTNYNSPLHF.